A selection of T cell receptor beta chains follows, all from one sample in a study of blood T cell repertoires in COVID-19. Generated by immunoSEQ multiplex PCR, the TCRdb table keeps only in-frame clones and is missing some. Among 300,000 to 350,000 clones, roughly 90% were seen once, and the ten largest hold around 9.3%. Sequenced material: PBMCs or T cells enriched from blood (not recorded which). Every receptor here comes from a woman under 30 who had recovered from COVID-19. Both conserved end residues are part of each CDR3. The order of the fields is D gene, clone size, J gene, V gene, CDR3 DNA, CDR3 protein. A D gene is named only where the DNA matches it firmly. A clone size is listed for some rows: how often the clone was seen (once, few, many), or a class if it is expanded.

TRBD1,-,TRBJ1-1,TRBV29-1,TGCAGCGCCGGGGACAGTCACACTGAAGCTTTCTTT,CSAGDSHTEAFF
-,-,TRBJ1-1,TRBV27,TGTGCCAGCGCTCCAGGACGGAGGGTTAACACTGAAGCTTTCTTT,CASAPGRRVNTEAFF
TRBD1,-,TRBJ2-1,TRBV4-3,TGCGCCAGCAGCCGAACAGGGGCCGAGCAGTTAGATGAGCAGTTCTTC,CASSRTGAEQLDEQFF
TRBD1,-,TRBJ1-5,TRBV12-5,TGTGCTAGTGGTTTGGTACTGAAAGCAACCGGGACAGGGAGTAGCAATCAGCCCCAGCATTTT,CASGLVLKATGTGSSNQPQHF
-,-,TRBJ2-7,TRBV12-3/TRBV12-4,TGTGCCAGCAGGCGATCAGGGAACGAGCAGTACTTC,CASRRSGNEQYF
-,-,TRBJ1-5,TRBV28,TGTGCCAGCAGGGTGGGGGGGACCCTCGATCAGCCCCAGCATTTT,CASRVGGTLDQPQHF
-,-,TRBJ1-1,TRBV5-1,TGCGCCAGCAGGATTGACAGGTTCGGAGCTTTCTTT,CASRIDRFGAFF
-,-,TRBJ2-4,TRBV10-3,TGTGCCATTAGCGGCTCCAAAAACATTCAGTACTTC,CAISGSKNIQYF
TRBD2,-,TRBJ2-1,TRBV25-1,TGTGCCAGCAGTGAAAGCGGGGACTACAATGAGCAGTTCTTC,CASSESGDYNEQFF
-,-,TRBJ1-3,TRBV6-2/TRBV6-3,TGTGCCAGCAGTTCCGACGGGGGTTCTGGAAACACCATATATTTT,CASSSDGGSGNTIYF
TRBD2,-,TRBJ2-2,TRBV19,TGTGCCAGTAGTATACAGCGGGGGGGCCCCGGGGAGCTGTTTTTT,CASSIQRGGPGELFF
TRBD2,once,TRBJ2-3,TRBV7-9,TGTGCCAGCAGCACAGGACTAGCGGGCACAGATACGCAGTATTTT,CASSTGLAGTDTQYF
-,-,TRBJ2-2,TRBV24-1,TGTGCCACCAGTGATTTGGGCGGTTCCGGGGAGCTGTTTTTT,CATSDLGGSGELFF
-,-,TRBJ2-7,TRBV18,TGTGCCAGCTCTCAAACAGGTAACGAGCAGTACTTC,CASSQTGNEQYF
-,-,TRBJ1-1,TRBV11-1,TGTGCCAGCAGCTTAGATTGGACGGGGCGGGACGCTGAAGCTTTCTTT,CASSLDWTGRDAEAFF
TRBD1,few,TRBJ1-5,TRBV30,TGTGCCTGGAGCGCAGGACAGGCGTATCAGCCCCAGCATTTT,CAWSAGQAYQPQHF
TRBD2,-,TRBJ2-1,TRBV9,TGTGCCAGCAGCGTAGGACCTTCACGGGACTACCAGCAGTTCTTC,CASSVGPSRDYQQFF
TRBD1,-,TRBJ1-1,TRBV7-6,TGTGCCAGCAGCTTCTCAGGGGGCGCGGGTGAAGCTTTCTTT,CASSFSGGAGEAFF
-,-,TRBJ2-1,TRBV28,TGTGCCAGCAGTTTAACTTACAATGAGCAGTTCTTC,CASSLTYNEQFF
TRBD1,once,TRBJ1-2,TRBV7-9,TGTGCCAGCAGGTTGGGATCCAGGGGGACGTATGGCTACACCTTC,CASRLGSRGTYGYTF
-,-,TRBJ2-3,TRBV21-1,TGTGCCAGCAGCCGCCCGGCGGTTAGGCCAGATACGCAGTATTTT,CASSRPAVRPDTQYF
-,-,TRBJ2-7,TRBV28,TGTGCCAGCAGTCTCGACCGGGACACCACCTACGAGCAGTACTTC,CASSLDRDTTYEQYF
TRBD2,-,TRBJ2-7,TRBV7-2,TGTGCCAGCAGCCCTTACGGCGGGGGCTACGAGCAGTACTTC,CASSPYGGGYEQYF
-,once,TRBJ2-1,TRBV7-7,TGTGCCAGCAGCTCCGAGCCGGGGTCCTACAATGAGCAGTTCTTC,CASSSEPGSYNEQFF
TRBD1,once,TRBJ1-4,TRBV7-6,TGTGCCAGCAGCTTAGCCCAGACAGGGTCTAATGAAAAACTGTTTTTT,CASSLAQTGSNEKLFF
TRBD1,-,TRBJ1-2,TRBV7-2,TGTGCCACAAAGGAGGGGCACAGGGGAGCCCCCTACACCTTC,CATKEGHRGAPYTF
TRBD1,-,TRBJ2-3,TRBV27,TGTGCCAGCACGAGGACAGGGAGCGCAGATACGCAGTATTTT,CASTRTGSADTQYF
TRBD1,few,TRBJ2-5,TRBV29-1,TGCAGCGCCGAAGGGGACAGGGAGGAGACCCAGTACTTC,CSAEGDREETQYF
TRBD1,few,TRBJ1-1,TRBV10-3,TGTGCCATCAGTGAGTTTGGACAGGGGGCGTACGGCACTGAAGCTTTCTTT,CAISEFGQGAYGTEAFF
-,-,TRBJ1-3,TRBV20-1,TGCAGTGCTAGTTTGGGGCAGGGCTCTGGAAACACCATATATTTT,CSASLGQGSGNTIYF
-,-,TRBJ2-3,TRBV5-6,TGTGCCAGCAGCTTGGGGTGGGCAGGGTTGTCAGATACGCAGTATTTT,CASSLGWAGLSDTQYF
-,-,TRBJ2-2,TRBV9,TGTGCCAGCACCAGGATGGGGAACACCGGGGAGCTGTTTTTT,CASTRMGNTGELFF
TRBD1,-,TRBJ2-2,TRBV27,TGTGCCAGCAGTTTAGGCCCCGGGACAGGGGGCACCGGGGAGCTGTTTTTT,CASSLGPGTGGTGELFF
-,-,TRBJ1-3,TRBV7-9,TGTGCCAGCAGCTTTTGGAGGGGCTCTGGAAACACCATATATTTT,CASSFWRGSGNTIYF
-,-,TRBJ1-6,TRBV5-6,TGTGCCAGCAGCTGGCAACAACATAGGAGCAATTCACCCCTCCACTTT,CASSWQQHRSNSPLHF
-,-,TRBJ2-7,TRBV19,TGTGCCAGTAGTATTTATCCGGGTTGGGAGCAGTACTTC,CASSIYPGWEQYF
TRBD1,few,TRBJ1-1,TRBV5-6,TGTGCCAGCAGCCATACAGGGGGCATCGGGAACACTGAAGCTTTCTTT,CASSHTGGIGNTEAFF